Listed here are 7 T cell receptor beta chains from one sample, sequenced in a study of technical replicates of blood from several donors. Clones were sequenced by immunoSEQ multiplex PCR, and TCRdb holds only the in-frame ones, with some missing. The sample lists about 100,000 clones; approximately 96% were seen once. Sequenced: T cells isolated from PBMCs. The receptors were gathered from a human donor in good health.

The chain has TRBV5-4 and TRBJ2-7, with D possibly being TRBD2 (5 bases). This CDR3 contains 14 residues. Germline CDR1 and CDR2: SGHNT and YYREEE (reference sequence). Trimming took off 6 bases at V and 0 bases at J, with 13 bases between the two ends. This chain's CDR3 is CASNEGTSSYEQYF. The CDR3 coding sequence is TGTGCCAGCAACGAGGGCACCAGCTCCTACGAGCAGTACTTC.

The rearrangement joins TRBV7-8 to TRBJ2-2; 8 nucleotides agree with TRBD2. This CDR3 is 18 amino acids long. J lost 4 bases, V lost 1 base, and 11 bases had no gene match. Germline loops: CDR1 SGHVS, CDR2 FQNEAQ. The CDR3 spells CASSLGRRRGASTGELFF. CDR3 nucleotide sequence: TGTGCCAGCAGCTTAGGAAGGAGGCGGGGGGCAAGCACCGGGGAGCTGTTTTTT.

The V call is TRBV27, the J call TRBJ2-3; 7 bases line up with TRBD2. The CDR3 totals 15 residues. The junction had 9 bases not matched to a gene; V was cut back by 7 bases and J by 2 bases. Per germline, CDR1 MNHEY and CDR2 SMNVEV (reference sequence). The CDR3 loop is CASTTLGGITDTQYF. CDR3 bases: TGTGCCAGCACTACCCTGGGGGGGATCACAGATACGCAGTATTTT.

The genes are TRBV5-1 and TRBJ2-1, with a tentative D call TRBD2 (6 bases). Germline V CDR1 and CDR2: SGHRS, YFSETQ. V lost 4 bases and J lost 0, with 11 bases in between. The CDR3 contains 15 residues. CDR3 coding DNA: TGCGCCAGCAGCCCGGACTACGCCTCCTACAATGAGCAGTTCTTC. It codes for CASSPDYASYNEQFF.

DNA for the CDR3: TGTGCCAGCAGCTTGGGGATCCGGGAAAGAAACTATGGCTACACCTTC. Its translation is CASSLGIRERNYGYTF. The V and J genes are TRBV5-6 and TRBJ1-2, with D uncertain. CDR1 is SGHDT, CDR2 YYEEEE, per germline. V was cut by 0 bases and J by 2 bases, with 14 bases left in between. The CDR3 extends over 16 amino acids. Drawing the rest from reference TRBV5-6 and TRBJ1-2, the complete variable domain is DAGVTQSPTHLIKTRGQQVTLRCSPKSGHDTVSWYQQALGQGPQFIFQYYEEEERQRGNFPDRFSGHQFPNYSSELNVNALLLGDSALYLCASSLGIRERNYGYTFGSGTRLTVV.

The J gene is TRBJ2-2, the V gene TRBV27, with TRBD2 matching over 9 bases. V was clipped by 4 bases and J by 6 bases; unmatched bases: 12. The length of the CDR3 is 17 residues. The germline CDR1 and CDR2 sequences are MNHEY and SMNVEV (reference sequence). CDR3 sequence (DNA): TGTGCCAGCAGTTCTTATGGCAAAGCGGGAGGACCCGGGGAGCTGTTTTTT. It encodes CASSSYGKAGGPGELFF.

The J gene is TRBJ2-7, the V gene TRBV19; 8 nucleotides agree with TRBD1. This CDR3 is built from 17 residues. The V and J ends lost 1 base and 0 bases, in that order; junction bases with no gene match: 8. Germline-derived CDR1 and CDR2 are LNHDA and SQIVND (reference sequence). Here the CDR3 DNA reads TGTGCCAGTAGTATAGCCCAGGGACAGGCGATCTCCTACGAGCAGTACTTC. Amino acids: CASSIAQGQAISYEQYF.